This TCR beta chain emerged from a study of neurological immune-mediated disorders. Findings of the study overall: None of the CDR3 amino acid sequences found in expanded clones was shared across subjects. This suggests that the TCR-beta repertoires were private in all groups. The multiple sclerosis repertoire cluster showed no association with any clinical or MRI feature. The authors stated that larger cohorts are needed.

The cDNA was synthesized by means of template-switch 5'RACE, which was carried out with 10-nucleotide random UMIs. Each CDR3 protein is one row after TCRdb ran MiXCR on the 5' RACE reads. The sample records over 55,000 distinct CDR3 sequences, 2% to 2.5% being singletons. This clonotype was detected ten times or more. Its antigen is still unknown. Preparation of the unsorted libraries drew on 2 million PBMCs stored at -80 C. CDR3 length equals 13 residues. The V gene lost 5 bases and the J gene lost 2 bases, with 12 bases spanning the gap. CDR1 is DFQATT, CDR2 SNEGSKA, per germline (reference sequence).

V is TRBV20-1 and J is TRBJ1-2; no definite D call. The receptor's source is a man aged 50-59 years with multiple sclerosis. What was sequenced was PBMCs. CDR3 residues: CSAPDLKNYGYTF. CDR3 in DNA: TGCAGTGCTCCTGACCTGAAAAACTATGGCTACACCTTC.